These 8 T cell receptor beta chains were sequenced from one sample in a study of post-analysis software for immune sequencing data (dated by TCRdb to between 2015 and 2017). These receptors have no known antigen. Receptors were amplified or captured by PCR. The sequencer was an Illumina HiSeq 2500. Unique molecular identifiers were incorporated into TCR beta cDNA libraries to reduce PCR and sequencing biases. The public sequencing data were trimmed at Q25 with fastp and processed into clonotypes with MiXCR by TCRdb, which kept only in-frame beta chains. Rows matching on CDR3 protein sequence are summarized as one entry with the most common DNA and genes. The sample has 180,000 or so distinct CDR3 sequences on record, roughly 30% of them singletons. In total, the top ten clones hold roughly 3.4% of the sample. Overall study outcomes, separate from this receptor: Four or five TRBV segments, including TRBV5-6, TRBV5-1 and TRBV20-1, were significantly more frequent in patients than controls.

Input material: blood. The receptors stem from a girl aged 2-17 years with multiple sclerosis.

The chain recombines TRBV5-1 with TRBJ2-7; D perhaps matches TRBD2 (5 bases). From germline, CDR1 is SGHRS and CDR2 YFSETQ. The CDR3 totals 15 residues. V lost 3 bases to trimming and J lost 0 bases, with 13 bases between them. CDR3 region: CASSYRSGNSYEQYF. The CDR3 DNA reads TGCGCCAGCAGCTACCGCTCGGGGAACTCCTACGAGCAGTACTTC.

This clonotype was picked up a small number of times. The chain is built from TRBV11-2 and TRBJ1-1, with a tentative D call TRBD1 (6 bases). The V end lost 4 bases, the J end lost 6 bases, and 15 bases lay between the germline ends. CDR1 and CDR2 (germline): SGHAT, FQNNGV. The CDR3 totals 14 residues. CDR3 protein: CASSSSGGVAEAFF. The CDR3 nucleotides read TGTGCCAGCAGCTCGAGTGGGGGCGTCGCTGAAGCTTTCTTT.

The chain is built from TRBV18 and TRBJ1-1, with a weak D call TRBD1 (5 bases). The germline V gene encodes CDR1 KGHSH and CDR2 LQKENI. The CDR3 covers 14 residues. Trimming took 4 bases from V and 4 from J, leaving 13 bases between them. In DNA form, the CDR3 reads TGTGCCAGCTCACTAAATGAGAGGGGCACTGAAGCTTTCTTT. This codes for CASSLNERGTEAFF.

This clonotype was found once. The chain links TRBV5-5 to TRBJ2-5; 8 nucleotides agree with TRBD2. This CDR3 has 15 residues. Germline lookup yields CDR1 SGHKS and CDR2 YYEKEE (reference sequence). With 4 bases clipped from V and 11 bases from J, the junction kept 16 bases outside the gene matches. The DNA of the CDR3 is TGTGCCAGCAGCGACACTAGCGGCACTCTTAATGAGCAGTACTTC. Its translation is CASSDTSGTLNEQYF.

This clonotype was seen more than once but under ten times. The genes are TRBV3-1 and TRBJ2-5; D is tentatively TRBD1 or TRBD2 (5 bases each). Germline V gives CDR1 LGHDT, CDR2 YNNKEL (reference sequence). V was trimmed by 0 bases and J by 5 bases, leaving 13 bases between them. This CDR3 has 15 residues. The CDR3 region is CASSQDRGLGETQYF. CDR3 nucleotide sequence: TGTGCCAGCAGCCAAGACCGGGGCCTAGGGGAGACCCAGTACTTC.

Concerning this clonotype itself: A clone one base away is much larger, so this may be a read error. The V and J genes are TRBV7-9 and TRBJ2-1, with D possibly TRBD2 on 6 matching bases. Germline values: CDR1 SEHNR, CDR2 FQNEAQ (reference sequence). There are 13 residues in the CDR3. CDR3 bases: TGTACCAGCAGCCCCCCTAGCGTCAATGAGCAGTTCTTC. Amino acids: CTSSPPSVNEQFF. Together with reference TRBV7-9 and TRBJ2-1, the CDR3 gives the full variable domain: DTGVSQNPRHKITKRGQNVTFRCDPISEHNRLYWYRQTLGQGPEFLTYFQNEAQLEKSRLLSDRFSAERPKGSFSTLEIQRTEQGDSAMYLCTSSPPSVNEQFFGPGTRLTVL.

This clonotype was seen repeatedly, ten times or more. V is TRBV20-1 and J is TRBJ2-3; 15 nucleotides align to TRBD2. The CDR3 runs 16 residues. The germline CDR1 and CDR2 sequences are DFQATT and SNEGSKA (reference sequence). The trim removed 0 bases at V and 6 bases at J, leaving 4 bases unmatched. The chain's CDR3 is CSARDYGTSGGDTQYF. CDR3 coding DNA: TGCAGTGCTAGAGATTACGGGACTAGCGGGGGGGATACGCAGTATTTT.

The chain joins TRBV5-1 to TRBJ2-2; no firm D call. CDR3 length: 14 amino acids. V lost 4 bases and J 5 bases, leaving 12 bases between the germline ends. Germline CDR1 reads SGHRS; CDR2 reads YFSETQ. Here the CDR3 reads CASSQDSQTGELFF. Here the CDR3 DNA reads TGCGCCAGCAGCCAGGATTCGCAAACCGGGGAGCTGTTTTTT.